This T cell receptor (beta chain) originates from a study of OX40 agonist ivuxolimab in advanced cancers. Study-level points and caveats: Blood T cells, both CD4+ and CD8+, expanded clonally by week 6 at 0.1 to 3.0 mg/kg.

With respect to this clone: Antigen specificity is unknown.

Looked up from germline, CDR1 is SEHNR and CDR2 is FQNEAQ (reference sequence). The length of the CDR3 is 17 residues. V shed 0 bases and J 4 bases; nucleotides not matched to a gene: 5. Here immunoSEQ multiplex PCR was the method, and the copy in TCRdb shows in-frame clones only, minus some. The repertoire includes 65,000 to 85,000 clones, 84% of them detected once, and around 7.2% sits in the top ten. Source: CD4+ or CD8+ T cells sorted from blood, taken in a trial of the OX40 agonist ivuxolimab. The genes are TRBV7-9 and TRBJ2-3; 12 nucleotides agree with TRBD1. The origin of this receptor is an adult with an advanced solid tumor such as melanoma, head and neck, liver or kidney cancer. CDR3 sequence: CASSLAPGQGASDTQYF. DNA of the CDR3: TGTGCCAGCAGCTTAGCCCCGGGACAGGGGGCATCAGATACGCAGTATTTT. Full variable domain (rest looked up from reference TRBV7-9 and TRBJ2-3): DTGVSQNPRHKITKRGQNVTFRCDPISEHNRLYWYRQTLGQGPEFLTYFQNEAQLEKSRLLSDRFSAERPKGSFSTLEIQRTEQGDSAMYLCASSLAPGQGASDTQYFGPGTRLTVL.